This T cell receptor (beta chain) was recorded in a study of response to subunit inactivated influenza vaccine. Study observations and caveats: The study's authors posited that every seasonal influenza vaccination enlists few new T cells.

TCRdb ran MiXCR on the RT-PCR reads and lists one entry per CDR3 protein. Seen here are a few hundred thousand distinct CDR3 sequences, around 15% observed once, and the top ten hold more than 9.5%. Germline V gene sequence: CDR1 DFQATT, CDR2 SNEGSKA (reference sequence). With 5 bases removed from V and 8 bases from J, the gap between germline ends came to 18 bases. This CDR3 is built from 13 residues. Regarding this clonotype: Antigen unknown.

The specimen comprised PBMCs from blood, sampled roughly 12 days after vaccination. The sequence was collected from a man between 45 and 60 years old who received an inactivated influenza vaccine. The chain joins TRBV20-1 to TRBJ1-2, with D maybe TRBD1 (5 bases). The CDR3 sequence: CSASRPERDGYTF. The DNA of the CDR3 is TGCAGTGCTTCGAGGCCTGAACGGGACGGCTACACCTTC.